The 2 T cell receptor beta chains in this list originate from one sample, sequenced in a study of cytomegalovirus exposure and HLA in healthy donors. Amplification used 60 Vbeta primers and 13 Jbeta primers. This table comes from immunoSEQ multiplex PCR, and its TCRdb copy is limited to in-frame clones, with some not included. The data hold 65,000 to 85,000 clones, with under 85% observed a single time. Material: PBMCs. The receptors were sampled from a woman in her thirties or forties in good health and CMV-seropositive.

J is TRBJ2-5 and V is TRBV30; weak D call: TRBD2 (6 bases). CDR3 length: 12 residues. CDR1 is GTSNPN, CDR2 SVGIG, per germline (reference sequence). Deletions cut 5 bases from V and 5 bases from J, with 12 bases between. DNA for the CDR3: TGTGCCTGGGGGGGACTCAGGGAGACCCAGTACTTC. Its translation is CAWGGLRETQYF. The whole variable domain, remainder taken from reference TRBV30 and TRBJ2-5, is SQTIHQWPATLVQPVGSPLSLECTVEGTSNPNLYWYRQAAGRGLQLLFYSVGIGQISSEVPQNLSASRPQDRQFILSSKKLLLSDSGFYLCAWGGLRETQYFGPGTRLLVL.

The rearrangement links TRBV29-1 to TRBJ2-1; TRBD2 matches at 8 bases. Trimming removed 1 base from V and 0 bases from J; junction bases left unmatched: 8. The germline gives CDR1 SQVTM, CDR2 ANQGSEA. The CDR3 is 17 amino acids. This CDR3 is CSVEGASGRSSYNEQFF. The DNA of the CDR3 is TGCAGCGTTGAAGGGGCTAGCGGGCGGAGCTCCTACAATGAGCAGTTCTTC.